Below are 18 T cell receptor beta chains sequenced from a single sample in a study of PD-L1 blockade in urothelial cancer. The table came from immunoSEQ multiplex PCR; TCRdb's copy has only in-frame clones and leaves some out. The data show 45,000 to 50,000 clones, 82% seen once. Time point given: pretreatment peripheral blood. The source was PBMCs, collected around atezolizumab (anti-PD-L1) treatment. The receptor set was obtained from a man between 50 and 59 years old with urothelial cancer.

The chain combines TRBV4-2 with TRBJ2-1; D gene ambiguous. The CDR3 spans 15 residues. V dropped 0 bases and J dropped 0 bases, with 6 bases sitting between them. CDR1 LGHNA and CDR2 YNFKEQ come from the germline V gene. This CDR3 is CASSQDVSSYNEQFF. CDR3 nucleotide sequence: TGTGCCAGCAGCCAAGACGTGAGCTCCTACAATGAGCAGTTCTTC.

The chain uses TRBV21-1 and TRBJ2-3; the table assigns TRBD2, which was not confirmed against the DNA. TRBV21-1 is recorded as a pseudogene. The CDR3 runs 15 residues. In DNA form, the CDR3 reads TGTGCCAAAAGGGGGGGGCTATTTAGCACAGATACGCAGTATTTT. Its protein is CAKRGGLFSTDTQYF.

To note about this clone: The junction and the germline gene differ at one end; a read error may be behind it. The chain carries TRBV7-7 and TRBJ2-1, with 7 bases aligning to TRBD2. Germline CDR1 and CDR2: SSHAT and FNYEAQ (reference sequence). This CDR3 is built from 15 residues. CDR3 coding DNA: TGTGCTAGCAGCTTAGCGGCGGGAGTAGGGATTGAGCAGTTCTTC. Encoded protein: CASSLAAGVGIEQFF.

There are a few counts of this clone. The V and J genes are TRBV2 and TRBJ1-5; D is perhaps TRBD1 (5 bases). In germline, CDR1 is SNHLY, CDR2 FYNNEI. V was cut by 5 bases and J by 9 bases, with 17 bases left in between. The CDR3 covers 14 residues. The CDR3 reads CASSNGQGVRPQHF. For the CDR3, the DNA is TGTGCCAGCAGTAATGGTCAGGGTGTACGGCCCCAGCATTTT. The whole variable domain, remainder taken from reference TRBV2 and TRBJ1-5, is EPEVTQTPSHQVTQMGQEVILRCVPISNHLYFYWYRQILGQKVEFLVSFYNNEISEKSEIFDDQFSVERPDGSNFTLKIRSTKLEDSAMYFCASSNGQGVRPQHFGDGTRLSIL.

The genes are TRBV5-1 and TRBJ1-3; the D gene is possibly TRBD1 (6 bases). Trimming removed 4 bases at V and 4 bases at J, with 12 bases between. Germline values: CDR1 SGHRS, CDR2 YFSETQ. There are 14 residues in the CDR3. The CDR3 loop reads CASSGPDRGNTIYF. The CDR3 DNA reads TGCGCCAGCAGCGGCCCTGACAGGGGAAACACCATATATTTT.

The CDR3 nucleotides are TGCGCCAGCAGCTTGGAAACCCGAGGGGATACGCAGTATTTT. Residues: CASSLETRGDTQYF. The chain carries TRBV5-1 and TRBJ2-3; perhaps TRBD2 as D (5 bases). The CDR3 covers 14 residues. With 0 bases removed from V and 6 bases from J, the gap between germline ends came to 11 bases. The germline gives CDR1 SGHRS, CDR2 YFSETQ. Variable domain in full (rest from reference TRBV5-1 and TRBJ2-3): KAGVTQTPRYLIKTRGQQVTLSCSPISGHRSVSWYQQTPGQGLQFLFEYFSETQRNKGNFPGRFSGRQFSNSRSEMNVSTLELGDSALYLCASSLETRGDTQYFGPGTRLTVL.

This sequence joins TRBV27 and TRBJ2-1, with TRBD1 matching 12 bases. V dropped 5 bases and J dropped 8; count of bases not matched to a gene: 4. The CDR3 is 14 amino acids. Germline CDR1 is MNHEY and CDR2 is SMNVEV (reference sequence). CDR3 coding DNA: TGTGCCAGCAGTGCCGGGACAGGGGGCCATGAGCAGTTCTTC. Protein sequence: CASSAGTGGHEQFF.

J is TRBJ2-1 and V is TRBV5-1; 13 bases align to TRBD2. The CDR3 loop spans 17 amino acids. The V and J ends lost 0 bases and 8 bases, in that order; junction bases with no gene match: 8. Germline V CDR1 and CDR2: SGHRS, YFSETQ. CDR3: CASSLGMTSGRWDEQFF. As DNA, the CDR3 is TGCGCCAGCAGCTTGGGGATGACTAGCGGGAGGTGGGATGAGCAGTTCTTC.

The J gene is TRBJ1-5, the V gene TRBV7-8; 7 bases are a match to TRBD1. The germline CDR1 and CDR2 sequences are SGHVS and FQNEAQ. CDR3 length: 15 residues. V lost 6 bases and J lost 0; bases outside the gene matches: 5. CDR3 in DNA: TGTGCCAGCAGTAGGGGGCAGTCTAGCAATCAGCCCCAGCATTTT. Protein sequence: CASSRGQSSNQPQHF.

The chain is built from TRBV7-9 and TRBJ2-5; tentative D call: TRBD2 (6 bases). V dropped 5 bases and J dropped 9 bases, with 22 bases sitting between them. This CDR3 region has 15 residues. Germline V CDR1 and CDR2: SEHNR, FQNEAQ (reference sequence). The CDR3 DNA follows: TGTGCCAGCAGCCCTGGGGGGACCCGGCTGAGGGCCCAGTACTTC. Translated: CASSPGGTRLRAQYF. Looking up the rest from reference TRBV7-9 and TRBJ2-5 gives the full variable domain: DTGVSQNPRHKITKRGQNVTFRCDPISEHNRLYWYRQTLGQGPEFLTYFQNEAQLEKSRLLSDRFSAERPKGSFSTLEIQRTEQGDSAMYLCASSPGGTRLRAQYFGPGTRLLVL.

The chain has TRBV21-1 and TRBJ1-4; the listed D gene, TRBD1, was not tested against the DNA. TRBV21-1 is reported as a pseudogene. The CDR3 totals 15 residues. The CDR3 region has the DNA TGTGCCAGCAGCAAAGTTACAGGGGGCGGTGAAAAACTGTTTTTT. Translation gives CASSKVTGGGEKLFF.

The chain uses TRBV5-1 and TRBJ1-2, with D maybe TRBD1 (6 bases). V dropped 3 bases and J dropped 6 bases, with 15 bases sitting between them. The CDR3 loop spans 14 amino acids. Germline loops: CDR1 SGHRS, CDR2 YFSETQ. CDR3: CASSSGRTADGYTF. CDR3 coding DNA: TGCGCCAGCAGCTCTGGAAGGACAGCCGATGGCTACACCTTC.

This clone was recorded only once. The rearrangement joins TRBV18 to TRBJ2-7, with TRBD1 matching 9 bases. The CDR3 is made up of 14 amino acids. Germline loops: CDR1 KGHSH, CDR2 LQKENI. The J segment lost 3 bases and the V segment lost 4 bases, leaving 4 bases of the junction unmatched. This CDR3 is CASSQGTGFYEQYV. The CDR3 nucleotides are TGTGCCAGCTCACAAGGGACAGGGTTCTACGAGCAGTACGTC.

This chain uses TRBV11-2 with TRBJ1-3; 8 bases map to TRBD1. The length of the CDR3 is 14 residues. The trim removed 7 bases at V and 3 bases at J, leaving 5 bases unmatched. The germline CDR1 and CDR2 sequences are SGHAT and FQNNGV. CDR3 nucleotides: TGTGCCAGCATCGGACAGGGTCGTGGAAACACCATATATTTT. Translated, it gives CASIGQGRGNTIYF. Complete variable domain (other parts from reference TRBV11-2 and TRBJ1-3): EAGVAQSPRYKIIEKRQSVAFWCNPISGHATLYWYQQILGQGPKLLIQFQNNGVVDDSQLPKDRFSAERLKGVDSTLKIQPAKLEDSAVYLCASIGQGRGNTIYFGEGSWLTVV.

This sequence joins TRBV27 and TRBJ2-3; TRBD2 aligns across 7 bases. Germline-derived CDR1 and CDR2 are MNHEY and SMNVEV (reference sequence). The CDR3 runs to 14 residues. J was trimmed by 7 bases and V by 8 bases; bases with no gene match: 12. The CDR3 DNA reads TGTGCCAGCCTGCGGGCGGGAGACACGAATACGCAGTATTTT. It specifies CASLRAGDTNTQYF.

This clone was seen more than once but under ten times. V and J are TRBV9 and TRBJ2-5; 11 positions agree with TRBD2. The germline V gene has CDR1 SGDLS and CDR2 YYNGEE. CDR3 length equals 15 residues. The V segment lost 4 bases and the J segment 3 bases; nucleotides outside the gene matches: 5. In nucleotides, the CDR3 is TGTGCCAGCAGCTCAAAGGGACTAGCGGAAGAGACCCAGTACTTC. Residues: CASSSKGLAEETQYF. The full variable domain, its missing parts supplied by reference TRBV9 and TRBJ2-5, is DSGVTQTPKHLITATGQRVTLRCSPRSGDLSVYWYQQSLDQGLQFLIQYYNGEERAKGNILERFSAQQFPDLHSELNLSSLELGDSALYFCASSSKGLAEETQYFGPGTRLLVL.

The V call is TRBV18, the J call TRBJ1-3; TRBD1 might be the D (6 bases). From germline, CDR1 is KGHSH and CDR2 LQKENI. V dropped 5 bases and J dropped 0 bases, with 14 bases sitting between them. This CDR3 region has 16 residues. CDR3 in amino acids: CASSVRDTSSGNTIYF. The CDR3 DNA reads as TGTGCCAGCTCAGTCCGGGACACCTCCTCTGGAAACACCATATATTTT.

The V gene is TRBV27, the J gene TRBJ1-5; 10 bases fit TRBD1. CDR1 is MNHEY and CDR2 is SMNVEV in the germline V gene (reference sequence). The CDR3 contains 14 residues. V was clipped by 5 bases and J by 10 bases; unmatched bases: 8. This CDR3 reads CASSGGQGSAPQHF. The CDR3 DNA follows: TGTGCCAGCAGTGGGGGACAGGGGTCGGCTCCCCAGCATTTT.